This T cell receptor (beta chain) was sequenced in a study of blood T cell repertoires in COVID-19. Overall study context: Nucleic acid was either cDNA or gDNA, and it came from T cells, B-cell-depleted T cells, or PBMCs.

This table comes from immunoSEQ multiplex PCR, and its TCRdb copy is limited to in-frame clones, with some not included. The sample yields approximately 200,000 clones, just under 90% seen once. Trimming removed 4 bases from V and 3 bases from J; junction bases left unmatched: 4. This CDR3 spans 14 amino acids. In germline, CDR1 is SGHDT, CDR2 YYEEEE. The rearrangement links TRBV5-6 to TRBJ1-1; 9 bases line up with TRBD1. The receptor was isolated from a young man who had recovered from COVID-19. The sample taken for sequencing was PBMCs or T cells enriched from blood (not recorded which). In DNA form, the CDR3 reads TGTGCCAGCAGCCAAGGGACAGGGCACACTGAAGCTTTCTTT. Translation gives CASSQGTGHTEAFF.